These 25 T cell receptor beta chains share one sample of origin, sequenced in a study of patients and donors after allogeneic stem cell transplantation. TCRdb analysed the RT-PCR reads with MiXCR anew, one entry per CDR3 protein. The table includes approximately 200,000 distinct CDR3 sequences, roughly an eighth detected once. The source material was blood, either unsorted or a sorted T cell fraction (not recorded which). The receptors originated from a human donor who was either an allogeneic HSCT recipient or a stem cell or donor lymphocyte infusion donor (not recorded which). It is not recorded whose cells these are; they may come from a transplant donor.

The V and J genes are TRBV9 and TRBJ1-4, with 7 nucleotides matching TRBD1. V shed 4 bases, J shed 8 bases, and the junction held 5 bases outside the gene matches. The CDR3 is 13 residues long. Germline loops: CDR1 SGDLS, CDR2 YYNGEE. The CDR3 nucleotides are TGTGCCAGCAGCCGAATGACAGGGGAAAAACTGTTTTTT. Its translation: CASSRMTGEKLFF.

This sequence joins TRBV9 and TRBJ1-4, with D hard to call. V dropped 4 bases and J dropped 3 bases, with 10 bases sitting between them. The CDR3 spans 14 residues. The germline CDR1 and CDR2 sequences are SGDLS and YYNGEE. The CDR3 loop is CASSTTIANEKLFF. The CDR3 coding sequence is TGTGCCAGCAGCACTACAATAGCTAATGAAAAACTGTTTTTT. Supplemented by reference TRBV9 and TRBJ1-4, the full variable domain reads DSGVTQTPKHLITATGQRVTLRCSPRSGDLSVYWYQQSLDQGLQFLIQYYNGEERAKGNILERFSAQQFPDLHSELNLSSLELGDSALYFCASSTTIANEKLFFGSGTQLSVL.

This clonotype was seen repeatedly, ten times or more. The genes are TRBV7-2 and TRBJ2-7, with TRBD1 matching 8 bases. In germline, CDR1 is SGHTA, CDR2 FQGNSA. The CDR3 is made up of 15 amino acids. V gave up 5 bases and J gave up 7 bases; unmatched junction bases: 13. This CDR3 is CASSRDAGGSEEQYF. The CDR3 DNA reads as TGTGCCAGCAGCCGTGATGCAGGGGGCTCGGAGGAGCAGTACTTC. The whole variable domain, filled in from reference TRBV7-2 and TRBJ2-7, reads GAGVSQSPSNKVTEKGKDVELRCDPISGHTALYWYRQSLGQGLEFLIYFQGNSAPDKSGLPSDRFSAERTGGSVSTLTIQRTQQEDSAVYLCASSRDAGGSEEQYFGPGTRLTVT.

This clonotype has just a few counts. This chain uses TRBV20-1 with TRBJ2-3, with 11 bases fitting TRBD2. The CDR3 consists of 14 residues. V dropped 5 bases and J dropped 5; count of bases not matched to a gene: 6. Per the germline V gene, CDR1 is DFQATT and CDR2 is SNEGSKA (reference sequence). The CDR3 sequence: CSAPGTSGGDTQYF. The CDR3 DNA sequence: TGCAGTGCTCCGGGGACTAGCGGAGGAGATACGCAGTATTTT.

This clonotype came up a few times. The CDR3 bases are TGTGCCAGCAGAAGACTCGCGGGTAGCAATCAGCCCCAGCATTTT. As protein: CASRRLAGSNQPQHF. The rearrangement links TRBV6-1 to TRBJ1-5; D remains ambiguous. The V end was cut by 6 bases, the J end by 0 bases, with 12 bases between. Germline CDR1 MNHNS, CDR2 SASEGT. This CDR3 spans 15 amino acids.

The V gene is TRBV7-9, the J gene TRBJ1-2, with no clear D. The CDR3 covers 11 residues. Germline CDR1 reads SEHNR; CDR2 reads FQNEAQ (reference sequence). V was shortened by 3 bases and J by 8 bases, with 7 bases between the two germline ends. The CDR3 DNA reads TGTGCCAGCAGCTTGAACGAGGGCTACACCTTC. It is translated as CASSLNEGYTF. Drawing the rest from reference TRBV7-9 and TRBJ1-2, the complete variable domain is DTGVSQNPRHKITKRGQNVTFRCDPISEHNRLYWYRQTLGQGPEFLTYFQNEAQLEKSRLLSDRFSAERPKGSFSTLEIQRTEQGDSAMYLCASSLNEGYTFGSGTRLTVV.

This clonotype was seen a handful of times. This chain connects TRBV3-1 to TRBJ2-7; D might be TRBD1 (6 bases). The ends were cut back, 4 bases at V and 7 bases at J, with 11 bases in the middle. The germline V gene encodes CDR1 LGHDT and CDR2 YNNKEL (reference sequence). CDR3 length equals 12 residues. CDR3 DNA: TGTGCCAGCAGCCGGGGGCGAGTGGAGCAGTACTTC. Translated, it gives CASSRGRVEQYF.

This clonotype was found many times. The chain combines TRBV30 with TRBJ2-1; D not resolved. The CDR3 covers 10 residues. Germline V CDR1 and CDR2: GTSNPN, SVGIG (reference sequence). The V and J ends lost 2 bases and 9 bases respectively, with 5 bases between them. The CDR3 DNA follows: TGTGCCTGGAGTCAGGTTGAGCAGTTCTTC. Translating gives CAWSQVEQFF.

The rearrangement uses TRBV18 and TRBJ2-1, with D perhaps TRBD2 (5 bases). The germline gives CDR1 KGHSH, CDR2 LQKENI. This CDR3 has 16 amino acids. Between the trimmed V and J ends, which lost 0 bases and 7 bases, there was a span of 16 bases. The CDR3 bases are TGTGCCAGCTCACCACCGTACGGTGGAGGTGCTAATGAGCAGTTCTTC. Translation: CASSPPYGGGANEQFF.

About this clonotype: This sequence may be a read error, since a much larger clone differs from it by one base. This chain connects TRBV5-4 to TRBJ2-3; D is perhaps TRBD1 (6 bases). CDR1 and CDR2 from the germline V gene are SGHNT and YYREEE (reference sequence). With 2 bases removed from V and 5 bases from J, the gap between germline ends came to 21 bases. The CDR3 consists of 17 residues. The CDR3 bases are TGTGCCAGCAGCTTTCCGGCGATGAGGGGCAGGGGAGATACGCAGTATTTT. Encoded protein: CASSFPAMRGRGDTQYF. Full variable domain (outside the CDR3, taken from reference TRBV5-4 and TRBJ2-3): ETGVTQSPTHLIKTRGQQVTLRCSSQSGHNTVSWYQQALGQGPQFIFQYYREEENGRGNFPPRFSGLQFPNYSSELNVNALELDDSALYLCASSFPAMRGRGDTQYFGPGTRLTVL.

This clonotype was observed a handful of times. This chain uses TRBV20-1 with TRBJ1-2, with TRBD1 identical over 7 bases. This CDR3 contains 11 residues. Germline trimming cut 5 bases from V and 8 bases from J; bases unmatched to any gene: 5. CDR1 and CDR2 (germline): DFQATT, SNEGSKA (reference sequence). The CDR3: CSALHRGGYTF. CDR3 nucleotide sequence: TGCAGTGCTCTACACAGGGGAGGCTACACCTTC.

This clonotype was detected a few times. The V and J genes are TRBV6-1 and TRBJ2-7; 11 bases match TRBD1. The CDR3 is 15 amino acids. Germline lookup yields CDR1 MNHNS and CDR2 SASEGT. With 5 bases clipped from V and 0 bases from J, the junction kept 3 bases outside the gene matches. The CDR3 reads CASSRTGGSSYEQYF. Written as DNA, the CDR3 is TGTGCCAGCAGTCGGACAGGGGGCTCCTCCTACGAGCAGTACTTC.

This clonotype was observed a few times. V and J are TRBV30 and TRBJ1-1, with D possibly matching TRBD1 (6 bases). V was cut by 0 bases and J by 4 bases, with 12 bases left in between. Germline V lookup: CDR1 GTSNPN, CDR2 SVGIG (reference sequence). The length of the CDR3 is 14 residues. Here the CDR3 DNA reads TGTGCCTGGAGTGTATGGGGGGCTGGCACTGAAGCTTTCTTT. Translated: CAWSVWGAGTEAFF.

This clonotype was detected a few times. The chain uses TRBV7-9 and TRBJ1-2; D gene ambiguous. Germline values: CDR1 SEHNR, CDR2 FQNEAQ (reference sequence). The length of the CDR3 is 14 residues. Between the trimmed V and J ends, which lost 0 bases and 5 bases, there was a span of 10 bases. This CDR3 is CASSLAKTGYGYTF. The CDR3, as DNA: TGTGCCAGCAGCTTAGCGAAGACTGGGTATGGCTACACCTTC.

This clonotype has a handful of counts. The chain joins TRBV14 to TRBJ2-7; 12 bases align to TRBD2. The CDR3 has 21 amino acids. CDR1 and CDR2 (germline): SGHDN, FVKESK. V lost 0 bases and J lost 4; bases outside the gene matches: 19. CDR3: CASSQEWGQRLTGTSGYEQYF. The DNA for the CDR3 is TGTGCCAGCAGCCAAGAATGGGGACAGCGACTTACCGGGACTAGCGGGTACGAGCAGTACTTC.

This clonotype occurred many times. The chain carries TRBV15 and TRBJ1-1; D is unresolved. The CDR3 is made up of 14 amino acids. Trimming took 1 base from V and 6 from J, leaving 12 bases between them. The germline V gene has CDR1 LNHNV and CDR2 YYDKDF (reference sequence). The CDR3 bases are TGTGCCACCAGCAGAGGATGGGTCGTCCCTGAAGCTTTCTTT. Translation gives CATSRGWVVPEAFF.

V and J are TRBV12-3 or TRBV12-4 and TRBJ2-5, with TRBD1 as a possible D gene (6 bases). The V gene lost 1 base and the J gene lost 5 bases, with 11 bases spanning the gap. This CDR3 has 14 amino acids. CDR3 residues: CASSLETGLETQYF. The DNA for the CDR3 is TGTGCCAGCAGTTTAGAGACAGGTCTGGAGACCCAGTACTTC.

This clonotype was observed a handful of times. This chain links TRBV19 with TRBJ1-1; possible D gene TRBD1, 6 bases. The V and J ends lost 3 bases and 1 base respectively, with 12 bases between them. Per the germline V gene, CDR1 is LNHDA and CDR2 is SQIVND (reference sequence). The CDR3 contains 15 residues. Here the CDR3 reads CASSIPGRGNTEAFF. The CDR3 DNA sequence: TGTGCCAGTAGTATTCCCGGCAGGGGGAACACTGAAGCTTTCTTT.

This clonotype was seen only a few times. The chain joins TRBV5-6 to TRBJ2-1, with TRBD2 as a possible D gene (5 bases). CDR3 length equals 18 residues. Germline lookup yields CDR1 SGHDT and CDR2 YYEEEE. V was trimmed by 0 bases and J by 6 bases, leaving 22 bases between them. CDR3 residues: CASSLGVVGRRFVNEQFF. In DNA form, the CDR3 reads TGTGCCAGCAGCTTGGGGGTTGTAGGGAGACGGTTTGTCAATGAGCAGTTCTTC. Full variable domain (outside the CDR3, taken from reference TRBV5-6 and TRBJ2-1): DAGVTQSPTHLIKTRGQQVTLRCSPKSGHDTVSWYQQALGQGPQFIFQYYEEEERQRGNFPDRFSGHQFPNYSSELNVNALLLGDSALYLCASSLGVVGRRFVNEQFFGPGTRLTVL.

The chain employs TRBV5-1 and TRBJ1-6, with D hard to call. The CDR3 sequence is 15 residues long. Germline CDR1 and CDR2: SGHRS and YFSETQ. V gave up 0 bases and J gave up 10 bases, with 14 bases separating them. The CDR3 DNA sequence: TGCGCCAGCAGCTTGGCTAACGATCCTCGATCACCCCTCCACTTT. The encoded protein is CASSLANDPRSPLHF.

CDR3 residues: CAWSGGGGAEDTIYF. In DNA form, the CDR3 reads TGTGCCTGGAGTGGAGGGGGGGGAGCCGAGGACACCATATATTTT. The chain uses TRBV30 and TRBJ1-3; D perhaps matches TRBD1 (6 bases). The CDR3 length is 15 residues. V was trimmed by 1 base and J by 8 bases, leaving 18 bases between them. CDR1 GTSNPN and CDR2 SVGIG come from the germline V gene (reference sequence).

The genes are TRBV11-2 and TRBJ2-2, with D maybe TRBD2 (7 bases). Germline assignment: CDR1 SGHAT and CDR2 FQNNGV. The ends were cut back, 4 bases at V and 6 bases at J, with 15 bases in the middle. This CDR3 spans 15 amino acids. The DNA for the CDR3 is TGTGCCAGCAGCTGGAGTCGGGGGGCCGCCGGGGAGCTGTTTTTT. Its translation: CASSWSRGAAGELFF. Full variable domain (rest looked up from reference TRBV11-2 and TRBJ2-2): EAGVAQSPRYKIIEKRQSVAFWCNPISGHATLYWYQQILGQGPKLLIQFQNNGVVDDSQLPKDRFSAERLKGVDSTLKIQPAKLEDSAVYLCASSWSRGAAGELFFGEGSRLTVL.

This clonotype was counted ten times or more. The CDR3 DNA reads TGTGCCAGCAGCTTGGCAGCCGGGACAGCGAACACTGAAGCTTTCTTT. This encodes CASSLAAGTANTEAFF. The chain uses TRBV5-4 and TRBJ1-1; 7 bases map to TRBD1. The CDR3 is made up of 16 amino acids. Germline values: CDR1 SGHNT, CDR2 YYREEE (reference sequence). Unmatched junction bases numbered 6, after V lost 0 bases and J lost 1 base.

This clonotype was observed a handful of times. In DNA form, the CDR3 reads TGTGCCATCACCCTTGGCGGGGGGCCGGGAGATACGCAGTATTTT. It encodes CAITLGGGPGDTQYF. The V gene is TRBV10-3, the J gene TRBJ2-3, with 8 nucleotides matching TRBD2. The ends lost 7 bases at V and 5 bases at J; junction bases unmatched: 11. Germline V gene data show CDR1 as ENHRY and CDR2 as SYGVKD. The CDR3 runs to 15 residues.

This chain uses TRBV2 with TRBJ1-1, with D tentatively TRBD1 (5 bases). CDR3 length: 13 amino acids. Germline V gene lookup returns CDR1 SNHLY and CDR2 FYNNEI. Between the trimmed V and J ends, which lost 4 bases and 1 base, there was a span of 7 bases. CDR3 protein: CASSGGANTEAFF. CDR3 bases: TGTGCCAGCAGTGGCGGGGCGAACACTGAAGCTTTCTTT.